Described below is a single TCR beta chain sequence and its context. Repertoires were generated with immunoSEQ multiplex PCR, while TCRdb's copy carries only in-frame clones and drops some. The sample carries about 52,000 clones, approximately 94% recorded once. The germline CDR1 and CDR2 sequences are LNHDA and SQIVND (reference sequence). V lost 5 bases and J 2 bases, leaving 13 bases between the germline ends. The length of the CDR3 is 14 residues. The data are from a study of T cells after posttransplantation cyclophosphamide. The sample consisted of PBMCs. The TCR originated in a woman aged 25-40 years in good health and a related stem cell transplant donor. This chain links TRBV19 with TRBJ2-7, with D possibly being TRBD2 (6 bases). The CDR3 protein is CASSSRGIPYEQYF. The CDR3 DNA reads TGTGCCAGTAGTTCCCGGGGGATCCCCTACGAGCAGTACTTC.